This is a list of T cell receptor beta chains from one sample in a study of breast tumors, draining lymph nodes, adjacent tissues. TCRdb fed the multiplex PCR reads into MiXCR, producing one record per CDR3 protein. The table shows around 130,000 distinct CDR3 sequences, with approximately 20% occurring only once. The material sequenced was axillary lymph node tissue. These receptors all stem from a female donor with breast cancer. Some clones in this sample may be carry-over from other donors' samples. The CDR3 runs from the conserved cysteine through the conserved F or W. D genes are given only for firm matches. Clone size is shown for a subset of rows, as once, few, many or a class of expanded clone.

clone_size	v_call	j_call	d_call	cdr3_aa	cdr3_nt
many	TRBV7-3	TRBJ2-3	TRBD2	CASSPSAGLGRTDTQYF	TGTGCCAGCAGCCCAAGTGCGGGACTAGGTCGGACAGATACGCAGTATTTT
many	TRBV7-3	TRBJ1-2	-	CASSLTRGHGYTF	TGTGCCAGCAGCTTAACGAGGGGACACGGCTACACCTTC
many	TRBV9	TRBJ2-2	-	CASSVEGGAWVAGELFF	TGTGCCAGCAGCGTAGAAGGAGGAGCCTGGGTCGCCGGGGAGCTGTTTTTT
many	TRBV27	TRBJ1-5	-	CASSLREGNQPQHF	TGTGCCAGCAGCCTCAGGGAGGGCAATCAGCCCCAGCATTTT
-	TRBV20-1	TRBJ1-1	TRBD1	CSASGTGISNTEAFF	TGCAGTGCTAGTGGGACAGGAATTTCGAACACTGAAGCTTTCTTT
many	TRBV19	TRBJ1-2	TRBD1	CASSFRGQGYDGYTF	TGTGCCAGTAGCTTCCGGGGACAGGGGTACGATGGCTACACCTTC
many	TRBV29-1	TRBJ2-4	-	CSVADRPQAKNIQYF	TGCAGCGTCGCGGACAGACCCCAGGCCAAAAACATTCAGTACTTC
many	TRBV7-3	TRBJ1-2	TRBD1	CASSPTRTGTFLGYTF	TGTGCCAGCAGCCCTACCAGGACAGGGACCTTTCTTGGCTACACCTTC
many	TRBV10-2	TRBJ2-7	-	CASSDGSRAGTYEQYF	TGCGCCAGCAGTGATGGGTCTCGGGCAGGGACCTACGAGCAGTACTTC
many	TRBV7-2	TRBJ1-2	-	CASSLAITNYGYTF	TGTGCCAGCAGCTTAGCGATCACTAACTATGGCTACACCTTC
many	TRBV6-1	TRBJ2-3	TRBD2	CASTQVAGGADTQYF	TGTGCCAGCACGCAAGTAGCGGGGGGGGCAGATACGCAGTATTTT
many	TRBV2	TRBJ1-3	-	CASREQLAFSSGNTIYF	TGTGCCAGCAGGGAACAGTTGGCGTTCAGCTCTGGAAACACCATATATTTT
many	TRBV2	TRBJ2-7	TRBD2	CASSYSGSSYEQYF	TGTGCCAGCAGTTATAGCGGGAGCTCCTACGAGCAGTACTTC
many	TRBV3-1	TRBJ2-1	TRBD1	CASSQLGQGYEQFF	TGTGCCAGCAGCCAACTGGGACAGGGATATGAGCAGTTCTTC
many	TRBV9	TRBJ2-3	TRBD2	CASSFRLAGSGDTQYF	TGTGCCAGCAGCTTTCGACTAGCGGGATCAGGAGATACGCAGTATTTT
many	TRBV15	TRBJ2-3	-	CATSRDPGDTQYF	TGTGCCACCAGCAGAGATCCGGGAGATACGCAGTATTTT
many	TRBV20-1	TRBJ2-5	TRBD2	CSARDDSGGVLETQYF	TGCAGTGCTAGAGATGATAGCGGGGGGGTTTTAGAGACCCAGTACTTC
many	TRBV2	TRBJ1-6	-	CASREGQYNSPLHF	TGTGCCAGCCGTGAGGGACAATATAATTCACCCCTCCACTTT
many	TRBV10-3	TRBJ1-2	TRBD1	CAISEPTGEGYTF	TGTGCCATCAGTGAGCCGACAGGGGAAGGCTACACCTTC
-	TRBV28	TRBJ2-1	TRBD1	CASLGQGARSYNEQFF	TGTGCCAGCTTGGGACAGGGGGCACGCTCCTACAATGAGCAGTTCTTC
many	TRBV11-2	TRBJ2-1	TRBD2	CASSLDMGLAGNEQFF	TGTGCCAGCAGCTTAGATATGGGACTAGCGGGAAATGAGCAGTTCTTC
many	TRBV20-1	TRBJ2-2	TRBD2	CSARDVAGLTGELFF	TGCAGTGCTAGAGATGTAGCGGGGCTAACCGGGGAGCTGTTTTTT
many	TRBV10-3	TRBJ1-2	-	CAISESLVDRTGTGYTF	TGTGCCATCAGTGAGTCGCTAGTCGACAGGACCGGGACTGGCTACACCTTC
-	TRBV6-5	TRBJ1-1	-	CASSYGTEAFF	TGTGCCAGCAGTTACGGGACTGAAGCTTTCTTT
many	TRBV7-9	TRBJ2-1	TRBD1	CASSLGARGIDNEQFF	TGTGCCAGCAGCTTAGGGGCCAGGGGGATCGACAATGAGCAGTTCTTC
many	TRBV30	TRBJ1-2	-	CAWSRRTITYGYTF	TGTGCCTGGAGTCGGAGGACAATAACCTATGGCTACACCTTC
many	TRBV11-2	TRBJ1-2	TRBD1	CASSKPNRGHNYGYTF	TGTGCCAGCAGCAAGCCAAACAGGGGACATAACTATGGCTACACCTTC
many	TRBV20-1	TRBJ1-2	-	CSARDTGSNYGYTF	TGCAGTGCTAGAGATACAGGGTCAAACTATGGCTACACCTTC
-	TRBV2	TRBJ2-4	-	CASSDPGRVPDIQYF	TGTGCCAGCAGTGACCCGGGGCGGGTTCCTGACATTCAGTACTTC
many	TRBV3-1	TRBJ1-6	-	CASSQNRGNRRNSPLHF	TGTGCCAGCAGCCAAAACCGTGGGAACAGGAGAAATTCACCCCTCCACTTT
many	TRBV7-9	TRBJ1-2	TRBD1	CASRHDRGWGYTF	TGTGCCAGCAGGCACGACAGGGGATGGGGCTACACCTTC
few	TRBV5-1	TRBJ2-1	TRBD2	CASSLEGGSPYNEQFF	TGCGCCAGCAGCTTGGAAGGCGGGAGCCCCTACAATGAGCAGTTCTTC
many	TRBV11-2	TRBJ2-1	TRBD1	CASSFPGTGVQFF	TGTGCCAGCAGCTTTCCCGGGACAGGGGTGCAGTTCTTC
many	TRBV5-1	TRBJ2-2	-	CASSQRTDRAGELFF	TGCGCCAGCAGCCAAAGGACGGATAGGGCCGGGGAGCTGTTTTTT